This is a list of T cell receptor beta chains from one sample in a study of control samples from healthy donors and cancer patients. The table came from immunoSEQ multiplex PCR; TCRdb's copy has only in-frame clones and leaves some out. This sample yields approximately 87,000 clones, of which roughly 91% are seen a single time; 15% to 20% belongs to the top ten. The material sequenced was blood. Every receptor here comes from a man aged 45-60 years in good health. The CDR3 runs from the conserved cysteine through the conserved F or W. A D gene is named only where the DNA matches it firmly. Size values are once, few and many counts, or a class for expanded clones, and some rows have none.

D,V,size,J,DNA,CDR3
.,TRBV6-5,.,TRBJ1-2,TGTGCCAGTTCCGGGGTTTGGAGGGCTGACTATGGCTACACCTTC,CASSGVWRADYGYTF
.,TRBV5-1,.,TRBJ2-3,TGCGCCAGCAGCTACACCGCTGGCGGGACGCAGTATTTT,CASSYTAGGTQYF
TRBD1,TRBV19,.,TRBJ1-5,TGTGCCAGTAGTACCCCGGGACACAGGGGTAGCAATCAGCCCCAGCATTTT,CASSTPGHRGSNQPQHF
.,TRBV5-1,once,TRBJ2-6,TGCGCCAGCAGCTTGCAAGGACAGACCTCTGGGGCCAACGTCCTGACTTTC,CASSLQGQTSGANVLTF
.,TRBV19,.,TRBJ2-6,TGTGCCAGTACACGGGACTCCAACGTCCTGACTTTC,CASTRDSNVLTF
.,TRBV7-2,.,TRBJ2-2,TGTGCCAGCAGCTTAGTGCGGGGCCCCTCGAACACCGGGGAGCTGTTTTTT,CASSLVRGPSNTGELFF
TRBD2,TRBV15,.,TRBJ2-5,TGTGCCACCAGCAGAGAGGCTAGCGGACGGGAGACCCAGTACTTC,CATSREASGRETQYF
.,TRBV30,.,TRBJ1-2,TGTGCCTGGAGTGTCCAGAGCCGCGGCTACACCTTC,CAWSVQSRGYTF
TRBD1,TRBV27,once,TRBJ1-4,TGTGCCAGCAGCTACAGGGGCCCGAGTGAAAAACTGTTTTTT,CASSYRGPSEKLFF
.,TRBV12-3/TRBV12-4,.,TRBJ2-5,TGTGCCAGCAGCCAAATCCGGGGGACCCAGTACTTC,CASSQIRGTQYF
.,TRBV12-3/TRBV12-4,once,TRBJ2-5,TGTGCCAGCAGTCGGGGACCGAGGGAGACCCAGTACTTC,CASSRGPRETQYF
.,TRBV5-1,.,TRBJ2-1,TGCGCCAGCAGCTGGACCCTCGGTAACGGTGAGCAGTTCTTC,CASSWTLGNGEQFF
.,TRBV7-2,once,TRBJ2-5,TGTGCCAGCAGCTTAGTGTGGATGAAAGAGACCCAGTACTTC,CASSLVWMKETQYF
.,TRBV14,.,TRBJ1-6,TGTGCCAGCAGCCAAGGAAGGTATAATTCACCCCTCCACTTT,CASSQGRYNSPLHF
TRBD2,TRBV10-2,.,TRBJ2-1,TGCGCCAGAGTAGCGGGGGCCCTCTCCTACAATGAGCAGTTCTTC,CARVAGALSYNEQFF
.,TRBV19,.,TRBJ1-1,TGTGCCAGTTCAGACGCAGTAATCATGAACACTGAAGCTTTCTTT,CASSDAVIMNTEAFF
TRBD1,TRBV19,.,TRBJ1-1,TGTGCCAGTCCTGGAGGGGGCCCCCGGAACACTGAAGCTTTCTTT,CASPGGGPRNTEAFF
TRBD2,TRBV7-9,.,TRBJ2-3,TGTGCCAGCCGACTAGCGGGGACAGATACGCAGTATTTT,CASRLAGTDTQYF
.,TRBV11-2,.,TRBJ2-2,TGTGCCAGCAGCCTGATGAGGGGGGTAGGCACCGGGGAGCTGTTTTTT,CASSLMRGVGTGELFF
.,TRBV30,.,TRBJ1-3,TGTGCCTGGAGCCCCGGATCTGGAAACACCATATATTTT,CAWSPGSGNTIYF
.,TRBV5-4,once,TRBJ2-7,TGTGCCAGCAGCTTGGCAGAGACTGCCGACGAGCAGTACTTC,CASSLAETADEQYF
.,TRBV18,.,TRBJ2-1,TGTGCCAGCTCACCGGGACCGTTGAATGAGCAGTTCTTC,CASSPGPLNEQFF
TRBD1,TRBV12-3/TRBV12-4,.,TRBJ1-1,TGTGCCAGCAGGAGAGGGGGCTCGACTGAAGCTTTCTTT,CASRRGGSTEAFF
.,TRBV11-3,.,TRBJ1-3,TGTGCCAGCAGCTTAGGCTCTGGAAACACCATATATTTT,CASSLGSGNTIYF
.,TRBV10-3,.,TRBJ1-3,TGTGCCATCAGTGAACATGGCACCATATATTTT,CAISEHGTIYF
.,TRBV7-9,.,TRBJ2-7,TGTGCCAGCAGCTCCCAAGGCTACGAGCAGTACTTC,CASSSQGYEQYF
TRBD1,TRBV12-5,.,TRBJ1-1,TGTGCTAGTGGTTCGGACAGGGCAGGAGGGACTGAAGCTTTCTTT,CASGSDRAGGTEAFF
.,TRBV3-1/TRBV3-2,.,TRBJ1-2,TGTGCCAGCAGCCAAGAACGGGGGAATGGCTACACCTTC,CASSQERGNGYTF
TRBD1,TRBV7-9,once,TRBJ1-2,TGTGCCAGCAGCAGCCCGACAGGGATGAATGGCTACACCTTC,CASSSPTGMNGYTF
.,TRBV6-5,.,TRBJ1-2,TGTGCCAGCAGCGTAGCAGGGAACTATGGCTACACCTTC,CASSVAGNYGYTF
.,TRBV27,.,TRBJ1-2,TGTGCCAGCAGTGCGGGGAACTATGGCTACACCTTC,CASSAGNYGYTF
TRBD1,TRBV27,.,TRBJ1-6,TGTGCCAGCAGGTCCGGGGACAGGGGGAATTCACCCCTCCACTTT,CASRSGDRGNSPLHF
TRBD1,TRBV18,once,TRBJ1-2,TGTGCCAGCTCACCAGGACAGGCGCTTGGTGGCTACACCTTC,CASSPGQALGGYTF
TRBD1,TRBV7-2,.,TRBJ1-5,TGTGCCAGCAGGGGACAGTACAATCAGCCCCAGCATTTT,CASRGQYNQPQHF
.,TRBV5-1,.,TRBJ2-5,TGCGCCAGCAGCTTGGCATTGGGGGAGGAGACCCAGTACTTC,CASSLALGEETQYF